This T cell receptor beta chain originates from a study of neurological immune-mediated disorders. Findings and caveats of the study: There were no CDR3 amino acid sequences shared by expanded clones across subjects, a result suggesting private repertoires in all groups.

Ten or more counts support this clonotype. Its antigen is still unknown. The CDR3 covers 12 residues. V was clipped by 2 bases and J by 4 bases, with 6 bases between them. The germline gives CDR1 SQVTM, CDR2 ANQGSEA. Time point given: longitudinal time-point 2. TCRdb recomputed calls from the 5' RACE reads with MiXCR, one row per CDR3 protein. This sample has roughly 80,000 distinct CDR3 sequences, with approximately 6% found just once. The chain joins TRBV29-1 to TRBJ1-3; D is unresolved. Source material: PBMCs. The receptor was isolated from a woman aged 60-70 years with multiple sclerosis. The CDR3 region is CSVEHGGNTIYF. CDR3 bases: TGCAGCGTTGAACACGGCGGAAACACCATATATTTT.